The rows below give T cell receptor beta chains drawn from one sample of a study of blood T cell repertoires in COVID-19. Profiled with immunoSEQ multiplex PCR; TCRdb holds only in-frame clones, not every one. The sample holds over 250,000 clones, approximately 86% seen once. The sequenced material came from PBMCs or T cells enriched from blood (not recorded which). These receptors originate from a woman aged 18-35 years who had recovered from COVID-19. Both conserved end residues are part of each CDR3. D genes are given only for firm matches. Some rows mark clone size as missing; the rest say once, few, many or name a class of expanded clone.

CDR3 protein	CDR3 DNA	V gene	D gene	CDR3 length	clone size	J gene
CASSLGGRGLYEQYF	TGTGCCAGCAGCTTAGGGGGCAGGGGGCTCTACGAGCAGTACTTC	TRBV7-2	TRBD1	15	-	TRBJ2-7
CASSLGQSTGELFF	TGCGCCAGCAGCTTGGGACAGAGCACCGGGGAGCTGTTTTTT	TRBV5-1	-	14	-	TRBJ2-2
CASSTYRFSGNTIYF	TGTGCCAGCAGCACTTATCGGTTCTCTGGAAACACCATATATTTT	TRBV7-2	-	15	once	TRBJ1-3
CASSIGTGGGHNEQFF	TGTGCCAGCAGCATAGGTACAGGCGGGGGGCACAATGAGCAGTTCTTC	TRBV5-8	TRBD2	16	-	TRBJ2-1
CASLPGSNTGELFF	TGTGCCAGCCTCCCCGGGTCTAACACCGGGGAGCTGTTTTTT	TRBV2	-	14	-	TRBJ2-2
CSATDGTEGSEAFF	TGCAGCGCGACCGACGGGACAGAGGGTTCAGAAGCTTTCTTT	TRBV29-1	TRBD1	14	-	TRBJ1-1
CASSKRKGVSIYGYTF	TGTGCCAGCAGCAAACGAAAAGGGGTATCAATCTATGGCTACACCTTC	TRBV21-1	-	16	-	TRBJ1-2
CASSFVPPGTEAFF	TGTGCCAGCAGTTTCGTCCCCCCGGGCACTGAAGCTTTCTTT	TRBV27	-	14	-	TRBJ1-1
CASTTSVNTGELFF	TGCGCCAGCACAACTAGCGTGAACACCGGGGAGCTGTTTTTT	TRBV4-3	TRBD2	14	-	TRBJ2-2
CASSVQGDLYNSPLHF	TGTGCCAGTAGTGTTCAGGGGGACCTATATAATTCACCCCTCCACTTT	TRBV19	TRBD1	16	-	TRBJ1-6
CASSLTRDSSNYGYTF	TGTGCCAGCAGCTTGACGAGGGACAGCAGCAACTATGGCTACACCTTC	TRBV11-2	TRBD1	16	-	TRBJ1-2
CASMGRARRDTEAFF	TGTGCCAGCATGGGAAGGGCCCGGAGGGACACTGAAGCTTTCTTT	TRBV28	-	15	-	TRBJ1-1
CASNLGQGGQPQHF	TGTGCCAGCAACCTGGGACAGGGGGGTCAGCCCCAGCATTTT	TRBV28	TRBD1	14	-	TRBJ1-5
CASSLILGLTDTQYF	TGTGCCAGCAGCTTAATTTTGGGACTCACAGATACGCAGTATTTT	TRBV11-2	-	15	-	TRBJ2-3
CASSPFGSTGELFF	TGTGCCAGCTCACCATTTGGGAGCACCGGGGAGCTGTTTTTT	TRBV18	-	14	-	TRBJ2-2
CASSLRGDGGYTF	TGTGCCAGCAGCTTACGAGGTGACGGTGGCTACACCTTC	TRBV7-8	-	13	-	TRBJ1-2
CASSRRWTPQYGYTF	TGTGCCAGCAGCCGCCGATGGACACCACAATATGGCTACACCTTC	TRBV5-8	-	15	-	TRBJ1-2
CASSSGGPVEQYF	TGTGCCAGCAGCTCCGGGGGGCCCGTCGAGCAGTACTTC	TRBV5-4	-	13	-	TRBJ2-7
CASSPKRDYGELFF	TGTGCCAGCAGCCCCAAACGCGACTACGGGGAGCTGTTTTTT	TRBV3-1/TRBV3-2	-	14	-	TRBJ2-2
CASSLEGLAYEQYF	TGCGCCAGCAGCTTGGAGGGGTTAGCCTACGAGCAGTACTTC	TRBV5-1	-	14	once	TRBJ2-7
CASSEFGQYSNQPQHF	TGCGCCAGCAGTGAGTTTGGACAGTATAGCAATCAGCCCCAGCATTTT	TRBV10-1	-	16	-	TRBJ1-5
CASSPQGNQPQHF	TGTGCCAGCAGCCCACAGGGGAATCAGCCCCAGCATTTT	TRBV6-5	TRBD1	13	-	TRBJ1-5